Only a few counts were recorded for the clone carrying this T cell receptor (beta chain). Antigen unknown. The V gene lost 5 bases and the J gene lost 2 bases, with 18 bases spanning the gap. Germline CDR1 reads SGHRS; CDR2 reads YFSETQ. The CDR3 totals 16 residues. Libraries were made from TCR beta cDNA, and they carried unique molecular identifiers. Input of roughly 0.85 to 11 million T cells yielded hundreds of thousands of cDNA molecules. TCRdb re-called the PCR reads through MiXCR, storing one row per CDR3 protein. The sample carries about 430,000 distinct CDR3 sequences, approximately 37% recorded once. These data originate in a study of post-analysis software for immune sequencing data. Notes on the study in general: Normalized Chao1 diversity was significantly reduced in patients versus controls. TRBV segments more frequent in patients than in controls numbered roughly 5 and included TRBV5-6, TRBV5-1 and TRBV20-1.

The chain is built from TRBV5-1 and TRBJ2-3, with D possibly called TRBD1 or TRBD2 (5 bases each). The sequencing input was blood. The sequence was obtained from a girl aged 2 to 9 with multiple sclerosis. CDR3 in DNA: TGCGCCAGCAGACCTGTCCGGGACGGCCTCACAGATACGCAGTATTTT. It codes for CASRPVRDGLTDTQYF. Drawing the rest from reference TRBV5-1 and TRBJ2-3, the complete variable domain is KAGVTQTPRYLIKTRGQQVTLSCSPISGHRSVSWYQQTPGQGLQFLFEYFSETQRNKGNFPGRFSGRQFSNSRSEMNVSTLELGDSALYLCASRPVRDGLTDTQYFGPGTRLTVL.